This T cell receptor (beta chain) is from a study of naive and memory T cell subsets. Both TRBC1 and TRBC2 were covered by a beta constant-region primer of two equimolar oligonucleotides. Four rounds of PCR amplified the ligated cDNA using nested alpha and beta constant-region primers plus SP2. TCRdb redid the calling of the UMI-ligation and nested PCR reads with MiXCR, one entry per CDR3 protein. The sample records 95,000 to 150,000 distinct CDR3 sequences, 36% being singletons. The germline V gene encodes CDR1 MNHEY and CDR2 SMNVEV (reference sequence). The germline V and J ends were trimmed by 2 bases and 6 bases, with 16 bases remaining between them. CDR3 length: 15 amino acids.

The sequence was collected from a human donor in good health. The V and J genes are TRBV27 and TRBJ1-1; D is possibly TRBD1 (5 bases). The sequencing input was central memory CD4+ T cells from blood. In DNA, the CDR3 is TGTGCCAGCAGTTTAGGCGGGACCCTAAGGGCTGAAGCTTTCTTT. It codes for CASSLGGTLRAEAFF.